This is a list of T cell receptor beta chains from one sample in a study of CD8+ T cells in alopecia areata. Some clones are missing from TCRdb's copy, which holds only in-frame ones; the method was immunoSEQ multiplex PCR. The sample has about 200,000 clones, more than 45% seen once. Specimen: CD4+ T cells sorted from blood, collected at week 24, from a patient treated with tofacitinib. These receptors were taken from a human donor with alopecia areata. The CDR3 runs from the conserved cysteine through the conserved F or W. Each record gives: J gene, clone size, D gene, V gene, CDR3 DNA, CDR3 protein. The D gene is left open where the match is weak. Clone size is given for some rows only: seen once, a few or many times, or a class if the clone is expanded.

TRBJ2-1,NA,NA,TRBV29-1,TGCAGCGCTGACCCCACCGCCTACAATGAGCAGTTCTTC,CSADPTAYNEQFF
TRBJ2-4,NA,NA,TRBV5-6,TGTGCCAGCAGCTTTCTTGACAGGGAGGACATTCAGTACTTC,CASSFLDREDIQYF
TRBJ1-2,NA,TRBD1,TRBV7-9,TGTGCCAGCACCTCGGGACAGGGGGACTATGGCTACACCTTC,CASTSGQGDYGYTF
TRBJ1-1,NA,NA,TRBV2,TGTGCCAGCAGTATCGGGAGGCGCACTGAAGCTTTCTTT,CASSIGRRTEAFF
TRBJ1-5,NA,TRBD1,TRBV19,TGTGCCAGTGTTGGGACAGGCATCAATCAGCCCCAGCATTTT,CASVGTGINQPQHF
TRBJ2-7,NA,NA,TRBV29-1,TGCAGCGTTGATTGGGCAGGGGGAGGCAACGAGCAGTACTTC,CSVDWAGGGNEQYF
TRBJ1-2,NA,TRBD1,TRBV5-6,TGTGCCAGCAGCAAAAAGATGCCTGGGACAGGCTATGGCTACACCTTC,CASSKKMPGTGYGYTF
TRBJ1-1,NA,NA,TRBV11-1,TGTGCCAGCAGCCGAACTCTGGACAGATTGAACACTGAAGCTTTCTTT,CASSRTLDRLNTEAFF
TRBJ2-3,NA,NA,TRBV30,TGTGCCTGGAGTCCCCAGGGGCCAGATACGCAGTATTTT,CAWSPQGPDTQYF
TRBJ1-1,NA,TRBD1,TRBV9,TGTGCCAGCAGCGGAGACAGGGACACTGAAGCTTTCTTT,CASSGDRDTEAFF
TRBJ1-3,NA,TRBD1,TRBV9,TGTGCCAGCAGCGTAGGGGACAGCCGAAACTCTGGAAACACCATATATTTT,CASSVGDSRNSGNTIYF
TRBJ2-5,NA,TRBD2,TRBV27,TGTGCCAGCAGTTACATAGCGGGGGGGCCTAGGTTGACCCAGTACTTC,CASSYIAGGPRLTQYF
TRBJ2-7,NA,NA,TRBV25-1,TGTGCCAGCAGTGAATATACAGATCCCTACGAGCAGTACTTC,CASSEYTDPYEQYF
TRBJ1-2,NA,NA,TRBV6-1,TGTGCCAGCATTGGAGCTTGGGTCTATGGCTACACCTTC,CASIGAWVYGYTF
TRBJ2-2,NA,NA,TRBV7-8,TGTGCCAGCAGCTTAGGTCCGGGAAACACCGGGGAGCTGTTTTTT,CASSLGPGNTGELFF
TRBJ2-7,NA,NA,TRBV30,TGTGCCTGGAGCCTACAGAACGCTCAGTACTTC,CAWSLQNAQYF
TRBJ1-2,NA,NA,TRBV5-4,TGTGCCAGCAGACGACAGTATGGCTACACCTTC,CASRRQYGYTF
TRBJ1-2,few,TRBD1,TRBV29-1,TGCAGCGTTGTCGACAGGGGAATTAACGGCTACACCTTC,CSVVDRGINGYTF
TRBJ1-4,NA,NA,TRBV7-2,TGTGCCAGCAGCCTAACAGGGAGAGGGGAAAAACTGTTTTTT,CASSLTGRGEKLFF
TRBJ2-5,NA,NA,TRBV6-1,TGTGCCAGCAGTGAAGCAGGCGGCGGGGCCGGCCAAGAGACCCAGTACTTC,CASSEAGGGAGQETQYF
TRBJ2-3,NA,TRBD2,TRBV4-1,TGCGCCAGCAGCCACCCCCCGGGACTAGCGGGCCTCACAGATACGCAGTATTTT,CASSHPPGLAGLTDTQYF
TRBJ2-3,NA,NA,TRBV4-1,TGCGCCAGCAGCCAAGATACCGGGGTGACAGATACGCAGTATTTT,CASSQDTGVTDTQYF
TRBJ2-3,few,NA,TRBV6-5,TGTGCCAGCAGTTACGGCCCGGGGGGCACAGATACGCAGTATTTT,CASSYGPGGTDTQYF
TRBJ1-1,NA,TRBD1,TRBV6-5,TGTGCCAGCAGTTACAGGGGGCTTGGTGAAGCTTTCTTT,CASSYRGLGEAFF
TRBJ1-1,NA,NA,TRBV18,TGTGCCAGCTCACCACCCCAGCGAACTGAAGCTTTCTTT,CASSPPQRTEAFF
TRBJ2-1,NA,TRBD2,TRBV5-1,TGCGCCAGCAGCTTGTCCCAGCGGGGGGGCGACAATGAGCAGTTCTTC,CASSLSQRGGDNEQFF
TRBJ1-1,NA,NA,TRBV2,TGTGCCAGCAGAACCCGGACGGACAACACTGAAGCTTTCTTT,CASRTRTDNTEAFF
TRBJ2-4,few,NA,TRBV5-4,TGTGCCAGGGTTGCGGGACGGAGAAACATTCAGTACTTC,CARVAGRRNIQYF